The source of this T cell receptor (beta chain) is a study of T cell responses to AZD1222 COVID-19 vaccine. Study-wide points: Across the whole spike, CD4 TCRs peaked at regions 160-218 and 743-854. With two AZD1222 doses given, Spike-specific TCR breadth and depth both rose.

Comment on this clone: The antigen is not known.

The CDR3 is 13 residues long. Trimming removed 5 bases from V and 1 base from J, with 8 bases in between. The germline V gene encodes CDR1 SQVTM and CDR2 ANQGSEA. Second-dose recipients at about 4 or about 12 weeks were treated as one pooled group. Generated by immunoSEQ multiplex PCR, the TCRdb table keeps only in-frame clones and is missing some. The sample consists of under 200,000 clones, around 89% of them appearing once. The clonotype originates from an adult who received the AZD1222 COVID-19 vaccine. Sequenced material: peripheral blood, taken 28 days after the second AZD1222 dose. V gene TRBV29-1 combines with J gene TRBJ2-2; D is undetermined. CDR3 loop: CSVSAGNTGELFF. The CDR3 region has the DNA TGCAGCGTTTCGGCAGGGAACACCGGGGAGCTGTTTTTT.